This is a list of T cell receptor beta chains from one sample in a study of cytomegalovirus exposure and HLA in healthy donors. Only in-frame clones appear in the TCRdb table, and some are missing; sequencing was by immunoSEQ multiplex PCR. Of some 120,000 clones listed, around 80% are singletons. The sample consisted of PBMCs. Source of these receptors: a human donor in good health. Each CDR3 is given with its conserved first and last residue. The order of the fields is D gene, clone size, V gene, CDR3 length, J gene, CDR3 DNA, CDR3 protein. A D gene is named only where the DNA matches it firmly. Clone size appears in some rows only: once, few, many, or a class for an expanded clone.

-,-,TRBV4-1,15,TRBJ1-3,TGCGCCAGCAGCCAAGATGGGGCAAATGGAAACACCATATATTTT,CASSQDGANGNTIYF
-,-,TRBV5-1,14,TRBJ1-1,TGCGCCAGCACCGACAGATCCCTGAACACTGAAGCTTTCTTT,CASTDRSLNTEAFF
TRBD2,-,TRBV4-1,15,TRBJ2-5,TGCGCCAGCAGCCAAGTAGCGGGGGGGCTGGAGACCCAGTACTTC,CASSQVAGGLETQYF
-,few,TRBV2,15,TRBJ2-7,TGTGCCAGCAGTGAAGGGGGGCAGCGACTCTACGAGCAGTACTTC,CASSEGGQRLYEQYF
-,-,TRBV6-5,16,TRBJ1-3,TGTGCCAGCAGTTACTCGGGCAGGGGCCCTGGAAACACCATATATTTT,CASSYSGRGPGNTIYF
-,-,TRBV7-9,15,TRBJ1-1,TGTGCCAGCAGCTTAGCGGGGGGGCGAAGGACTGAAGCTTTCTTT,CASSLAGGRRTEAFF
-,once,TRBV19,13,TRBJ1-2,TGTGCCAGTAGTCCCAGGGACAAAGACGGCTACACCTTC,CASSPRDKDGYTF
TRBD1,-,TRBV5-1,15,TRBJ1-4,TGCGCCAGCAGCCCACAGGGAGGACAGGATGAAAAACTGTTTTTT,CASSPQGGQDEKLFF
TRBD1,-,TRBV10-3,16,TRBJ2-3,TGTGCCATCAGTGCAGCCGGGACAGGGAACACAGATACGCAGTATTTT,CAISAAGTGNTDTQYF
-,-,TRBV11-2,12,TRBJ2-7,TGTGCCAGCAGCTTACTCCCCTACGAGCAGTACTTC,CASSLLPYEQYF
-,-,TRBV6-6,13,TRBJ2-7,TGTGCCAGCAGTTACTCGGCAGGGGAAGAGCAGTACTTC,CASSYSAGEEQYF
-,-,TRBV10-3,14,TRBJ2-3,TGTGCCACGGAACCTGAGGGGGTCGCAGATACGCAGTATTTT,CATEPEGVADTQYF
TRBD1,-,TRBV7-9,18,TRBJ2-3,TGTGCCAGCCCTGAGACGACAGGGATTAGCTTAAACACAGATACGCAGTATTTT,CASPETTGISLNTDTQYF
-,few,TRBV10-3,12,TRBJ1-4,TGTGCCACCAAGGACAGCGAAGAAAAACTGTTTTTT,CATKDSEEKLFF
TRBD1,-,TRBV9,14,TRBJ1-4,TGTGCCAGCAGCGCCACAGGGGGCGGTGAAAAACTGTTTTTT,CASSATGGGEKLFF
-,-,TRBV2,13,TRBJ2-7,TGTGCCAGCAGTGGACAGACTGTCTACGAGCAGTACTTC,CASSGQTVYEQYF
-,-,TRBV10-2,15,TRBJ2-2,TGCGCCAGCAGTACGAGCCTTTTGAACACCGGGGAGCTGTTTTTT,CASSTSLLNTGELFF
TRBD1,-,TRBV11-2,12,TRBJ1-1,TGTGCCAGCAGCTTTGGACAGGCTGAAGCTTTCTTT,CASSFGQAEAFF
TRBD1,-,TRBV6-1,15,TRBJ1-6,TGTGCCAGCAGTGACTTCACAGGGGGTAATTCACCCCTCCACTTT,CASSDFTGGNSPLHF
-,-,TRBV7-9,10,TRBJ2-5,TGTTCCAGCGGACAGGAGACCCAGTACTTC,CSSGQETQYF
-,-,TRBV7-2,13,TRBJ2-2,TGTGCCAGCAGCTTAGCAGGGGCCGGGGAGCTGTTTTTT,CASSLAGAGELFF
-,few,TRBV4-1,17,TRBJ1-1,TGCGCCAGCAGCCAATATCGGCAGGCCGTTACGAACACTGAAGCTTTCTTT,CASSQYRQAVTNTEAFF
-,-,TRBV5-6,14,TRBJ2-6,TGTGCCAGCAGCTTGGACGGTAGGGCCAACGTCCTGACTTTC,CASSLDGRANVLTF
TRBD1,few,TRBV12-5,16,TRBJ2-2,TGTGCTAGTGGTTTGGGGAAGAGACAGGGCACCGGGGAGCTGTTTTTT,CASGLGKRQGTGELFF
-,-,TRBV7-8,14,TRBJ1-3,TGTGCCAGCAGCTTAGGCCAGGGGCTACACACCATATATTTT,CASSLGQGLHTIYF
TRBD2,-,TRBV7-3,14,TRBJ2-5,TGTGCCAGCAGCTTAGCGGGGGGAGGGGAGACCCAGTACTTC,CASSLAGGGETQYF
-,-,TRBV19,13,TRBJ1-2,TGTGCCTCCCAGGACAGCGCTAACTATGGCTACACCTTC,CASQDSANYGYTF
-,once,TRBV15,17,TRBJ2-1,TGTGCCACCAGCAGAGATCCCCGCCTTAGATACTACAATGAGCAGTTCTTC,CATSRDPRLRYYNEQFF
-,-,TRBV6-1,12,TRBJ1-1,TGTGCCAGCAAAGACAGCCCGACTTTGTCTTTCTTT,CASKDSPTLSFF
TRBD1,-,TRBV6-1,14,TRBJ1-1,TGTGCCAGCAGTCCTACAGGGGGCATACCTGAAGCTTTCTTT,CASSPTGGIPEAFF
TRBD2,-,TRBV5-4,14,TRBJ2-5,TGTGCCAGCAGCCAAAAACTAGCGGGGGTGACCCAGTACTTC,CASSQKLAGVTQYF
TRBD2,-,TRBV2,12,TRBJ2-5,TGTGCCACCCGCGGGGGCGGGGGGGCCCCGTACTTC,CATRGGGGAPYF
TRBD1,-,TRBV7-6,15,TRBJ2-3,TGTGCCAGCAGCTTGGACAGGGGATTAACAGATACGCAGTATTTT,CASSLDRGLTDTQYF
-,-,TRBV7-9,14,TRBJ2-7,TGTGCCAGCAGCTTATACACAGGGATGGGCGAGCAGTACTTC,CASSLYTGMGEQYF
-,-,TRBV29-1,12,TRBJ1-1,TGCAGGGCGGGGTTCGGGAGCACTGAAGCTTTCTTT,CRAGFGSTEAFF
-,few,TRBV5-1,14,TRBJ1-1,TGCGCCAGCAGCTCCAACAGGCATGCCGATGAAGCTTTCTTT,CASSSNRHADEAFF
-,-,TRBV11-2,14,TRBJ2-5,TGTGCCAGCAGCTTAGATACGGGGAGGGAGACCCAGTACTTC,CASSLDTGRETQYF
-,-,TRBV11-3,13,TRBJ1-1,TGTGCCAGCAGCCCCCGGGGAGACACTGAAGCTTTCTTT,CASSPRGDTEAFF
TRBD2,-,TRBV7-8,16,TRBJ2-5,TGTGCCAGCAGCGGCGGGGGGAGAGAGATTCAAGAGACCCAGTACTTC,CASSGGGREIQETQYF
TRBD1,-,TRBV5-6,18,TRBJ1-2,TGTGCCAGCAGCTTGCTGGTGGGACAGGGGGCCTTCGGTTATGGCTACACCTTC,CASSLLVGQGAFGYGYTF
-,-,TRBV12-5,15,TRBJ2-7,TGTGCTAGTGGGACCACCAGGGCAGGAAGCTACGAGCAGTACTTC,CASGTTRAGSYEQYF
-,-,TRBV11-3,13,TRBJ2-7,TGTGCCAGCAGTTCTCCGGGTTCCTACGAGCAGTACTTC,CASSSPGSYEQYF
TRBD1,-,TRBV5-4,14,TRBJ2-3,TGTGCCAGCACCGGGACAGGACAAACAGATACGCAGTATTTT,CASTGTGQTDTQYF
-,-,TRBV10-2,15,TRBJ1-2,TGCGCCAGCAGTGAGTCAGCCAGGGATGGATATGGCTACACCTTC,CASSESARDGYGYTF
-,-,TRBV6-6,14,TRBJ2-7,TGTGCCAGCGCCACCCTCAGGGTCTCCTACGAGCAGTACTTC,CASATLRVSYEQYF
-,-,TRBV11-2,13,TRBJ1-1,TGTGCCAGCAGCTTATCAGCGAATACTGAAGCTTTCTTT,CASSLSANTEAFF
TRBD1,-,TRBV27,15,TRBJ1-5,TGTGCCAGCAGTTTTGGGGACAGGGGAGCGGAGCCCCAGCATTTT,CASSFGDRGAEPQHF
TRBD1,-,TRBV13,15,TRBJ1-1,TGTGCCAGCAGCGCCTGGACAGGGTCGAACACTGAAGCTTTCTTT,CASSAWTGSNTEAFF
-,-,TRBV28,13,TRBJ1-2,TGTGCCAGCAGTCGGGTTTCTAACTATGGCTACACCTTC,CASSRVSNYGYTF
TRBD1,-,TRBV27,15,TRBJ1-2,TGTGCCAGCAGTTTAGCCCTGGACAGGGCGGATGGCTACACCTTC,CASSLALDRADGYTF
TRBD2,-,TRBV7-6,16,TRBJ2-1,TGTGCCAGCAGCTCCTTAGGATTAGCGGGGTGGGATGAGCAGTTCTTC,CASSSLGLAGWDEQFF
TRBD2,-,TRBV7-2,15,TRBJ2-1,TGTGCCAGCAGCTACGGGGGGGTTTCCTACAATGAGCAGTTCTTC,CASSYGGVSYNEQFF
-,-,TRBV6-5,13,TRBJ2-2,TGTGCCAGCAGTGCCGACAGCACCGGGGAGCTGTTTTTT,CASSADSTGELFF
TRBD1,-,TRBV5-1,14,TRBJ1-3,TGCGCCAGCAGTGGACAGGGAGTCGGAAACACCATATATTTT,CASSGQGVGNTIYF
-,-,TRBV28,17,TRBJ2-7,TGTGCCAGCAGTTGGGCTTTCTCCCGGCTAAGTTCCTACGAGCAGTACTTC,CASSWAFSRLSSYEQYF
-,few,TRBV28,12,TRBJ2-5,TGTGCCAGCAGTCCCCCTCTGGAGACCCAGTACTTC,CASSPPLETQYF
-,-,TRBV28,16,TRBJ1-1,TGTGCCAGCAGCGGTACGGGGGGGCAGGAGAACACTGAAGCTTTCTTT,CASSGTGGQENTEAFF